This passage covers 26 T cell receptor beta chains from one sample sequenced in a study of metastatic and nonmetastatic thyroid tumors. All patients were untreated before thyroid surgery. TCRdb reanalyzed the PCR reads via MiXCR. The table records around 59,000 clones, roughly 17% of them present only once. Sequenced input: blood. The source of these receptors is a male donor with papillary thyroid cancer or a benign thyroid nodule (not recorded which). Some clones in this sample may be carry-over from other donors' samples.

This clone was recorded many times. The chain carries TRBV24-1 and TRBJ2-1, with D possibly called TRBD1 or TRBD2 (5 bases each). Trimming removed 3 bases at V and 5 bases at J, with 19 bases between. The CDR3 is 17 residues long. The germline V gene has CDR1 KGHDR and CDR2 SFDVKD. The CDR3 here is CATSDRTGTNYNNEQFF. The CDR3 DNA sequence: TGTGCCACCAGTGATCGTACCGGGACCAATTATAACAATGAGCAGTTCTTC.

The chain combines TRBV6-1 with TRBJ2-7, with D hard to call. The CDR3 has 14 amino acids. CDR1 is MNHNS, CDR2 SASEGT, per germline. The germline V and J ends were trimmed by 1 base and 1 base, with 8 bases remaining between them. CDR3 protein: CASSEVGLSYEQYF. DNA of the CDR3: TGTGCCAGCAGTGAAGTGGGCCTATCCTACGAGCAGTACTTC.

As concerns this clone: The identical CDR3 is also encoded by other nucleotide sequences in the sample. The genes are TRBV5-1 and TRBJ1-1, with TRBD1 matching 8 bases. The germline V gene encodes CDR1 SGHRS and CDR2 YFSETQ. With V trimmed by 8 bases and J by 7 bases, 22 bases remained unmatched. The CDR3 runs 17 residues. CDR3 in amino acids: CASRMGTGSSWTGEAFF. The CDR3 DNA is TGCGCCAGTAGAATGGGGACAGGTTCTTCCTGGACGGGTGAAGCTTTCTTT.

The table lists this clone with many counts. The rearrangement links TRBV6-1 to TRBJ2-5; D unresolved. The CDR3 is 13 amino acids. CDR1 is MNHNS and CDR2 is SASEGT in the germline V gene. Trimming left V 7 bases short and J 1 base short, with 10 bases between. The CDR3 DNA follows: TGTGCCAGCATCCTAGGGCTCCAAGAGACCCAGTACTTC. The encoded protein is CASILGLQETQYF.

The sample holds one count of this clone. J is TRBJ2-1 and V is TRBV20-1; TRBD2 agrees at 7 bases. From germline, CDR1 is DFQATT and CDR2 SNEGSKA (reference sequence). This CDR3 contains 16 residues. After removal of 2 bases from V and 4 bases from J, the junction contained 11 bases not matched to a gene. The CDR3 coding sequence is TGCAGTGCTAGAACCTCGGGGAGGGAGGATTACAATGAGCAGTTCTTC. Residues: CSARTSGREDYNEQFF.

This clone was observed a few times. The V gene is TRBV12-3 or TRBV12-4, the J gene TRBJ2-2; D is undetermined. CDR3 length equals 14 residues. Deletions cut 5 bases from V and 14 bases from J, with 21 bases between. The DNA for the CDR3 is TGTGCCAGCAGTGAAGCAAGAAACACCGGGTATCTGTTTTTT. Its translation: CASSEARNTGYLFF.

This clone was seen repeatedly, ten times or more. This sequence joins TRBV6-2 or TRBV6-3 and TRBJ2-1; no reliable D call. The CDR3 extends over 14 amino acids. Trimming cost V 5 bases and J 0 bases, with 8 bases left between them. Germline V gives CDR1 MNHEY, CDR2 SVGEGT. In DNA, the CDR3 is TGTGCCAGCAGTCTCTCTAGCTCCTACAATGAGCAGTTCTTC. Translating gives CASSLSSSYNEQFF.

This chain links TRBV2 with TRBJ2-1, with D perhaps TRBD1 (6 bases). CDR1 is SNHLY and CDR2 is FYNNEI in the germline V gene. This CDR3 is 14 amino acids long. Between the trimmed V and J ends, which lost 5 bases and 7 bases, there was a span of 15 bases. The CDR3 bases are TGTGCCAGCAGTACAGGGATGACTGGGAATGAGCAGTTCTTC. Its translation: CASSTGMTGNEQFF.

By sample share, this clone is medium-sized. J is TRBJ1-2 and V is TRBV6-2 or TRBV6-3, with D unclear. V lost 2 bases and J 5 bases, leaving 6 bases between the germline ends. The V gene's germline CDR1 is MNHEY and CDR2 SVGEGT. This CDR3 comprises 12 residues. CDR3 region: CASSYIRYGYTF. DNA for the CDR3: TGTGCCAGCAGTTACATCCGTTATGGCTACACCTTC.

V is TRBV6-5 and J is TRBJ2-6; a possible D gene is TRBD1 (5 bases). The V end was cut by 6 bases, the J end by 2 bases, with 20 bases between. CDR1 and CDR2 from the germline V gene are MNHEY and SVGAGI. This CDR3 has 18 residues. CDR3 nucleotides: TGTGCCAGCAGCTATTCCGGACACTTGGGCCCTGGGGCCAACGTCCTGACTTTC. This sequence encodes CASSYSGHLGPGANVLTF.

By proportion, this clone is medium-sized. V usage is TRBV20-1 and J usage is TRBJ2-7; 10 nucleotides line up with TRBD1. V shed 2 bases and J 6 bases; nucleotides not matched to a gene: 7. The CDR3 contains 14 residues. Germline V gene data show CDR1 as DFQATT and CDR2 as SNEGSKA (reference sequence). The CDR3 DNA sequence: TGCAGTGCTAGACTTCCCGGGGACAGGGGCGAGCAGTACTTC. This encodes CSARLPGDRGEQYF.

This clone was observed many times. The chain recombines TRBV3-1 with TRBJ2-4; D is undetermined. V was trimmed by 5 bases and J by 9 bases, leaving 11 bases between them. Germline-derived CDR1 and CDR2 are LGHDT and YNNKEL (reference sequence). The CDR3 has 12 amino acids. The CDR3 protein is CASSSRTGIQYF. CDR3 nucleotides: TGTGCCAGCAGCTCTCGTACCGGCATTCAGTACTTC.

On this clone: Germline is not matched at one junction end, which may reflect a read error. This chain uses TRBV6-1 with TRBJ2-2; 11 nucleotides agree with TRBD2. CDR1 and CDR2 (germline): MNHNS, SASEGT. This CDR3 contains 17 residues. The CDR3 bases are TGTGCCAGCGGGACGGGACTAGCGGTAGTAAACACCGGGCAGCTGTTTTTT. This translates into CASGTGLAVVNTGQLFF.

The V call is TRBV19, the J call TRBJ1-5; tentative D call: TRBD1 (5 bases). The germline V gene encodes CDR1 LNHDA and CDR2 SQIVND (reference sequence). The length of the CDR3 is 13 residues. V was pared by 7 bases and J by 4 bases, with 11 bases between. The CDR3 sequence: CASIWTLNQPQHF. CDR3 sequence (DNA): TGTGCCAGTATCTGGACATTAAATCAGCCCCAGCATTTT.

This clone was detected ten times or more. The chain combines TRBV29-1 with TRBJ1-2; no reliable D call. Germline CDR1 is SQVTM and CDR2 is ANQGSEA. V lost 0 bases and J lost 5, with 13 bases in between. This CDR3 region has 14 residues. CDR3 sequence reads: CSVEEGGERYGYTF. DNA of the CDR3: TGCAGCGTTGAAGAAGGTGGGGAGAGGTATGGCTACACCTTC.

This clone appeared a few times. A much larger clone is a single base away; this may be a read error. The rearrangement joins TRBV24-1 to TRBJ2-3; 7 bases fit TRBD1. From germline, CDR1 is KGHDR and CDR2 SFDVKD. Unmatched junction bases numbered 7, after V lost 3 bases and J lost 2 bases. The length of the CDR3 is 16 residues. The CDR3 spells CATSDGTVSPTDTQYF. The CDR3 coding sequence is TGTGCCACCAGTGATGGGACAGTATCTCCCACAGATACGCAGTATTTT.

Of note for this clone: Given a much more abundant clone one base away, this may be a read error. Other DNA sequences from this sample encode an identical CDR3 as well. This chain uses TRBV5-4 with TRBJ2-2; no reliable D call. Germline-derived CDR1 and CDR2 are SGHNT and YYREEE (reference sequence). The CDR3 is 13 amino acids. V lost 4 bases and J 10 bases, leaving 14 bases between the germline ends. CDR3 sequence reads: CASSDTTAAELFF. The CDR3 DNA follows: TGTGCCAGCAGCGACACTACGGCCGCGGAGCTGTTTTTT.

In its sample, this clone was seen many times. This chain uses TRBV12-3 or TRBV12-4 with TRBJ2-7; TRBD1 matches at 8 bases. The V gene end was trimmed by 6 bases and the J gene end by 4 bases; junction bases not matched to a gene: 8. The length of the CDR3 is 14 residues. The CDR3 bases are TGTGCCAGCAGCCTGACAGGGGAATTGTACGAGCAGTACTTC. Translated, it gives CASSLTGELYEQYF.

This clone was counted ten times or more. This chain links TRBV20-1 with TRBJ1-6; D perhaps matches TRBD1 (5 bases). The germline V gene encodes CDR1 DFQATT and CDR2 SNEGSKA (reference sequence). Deletions cut 6 bases from V and 6 bases from J, with 9 bases between. The CDR3 sequence is 12 residues long. The CDR3 sequence is CSARAPNSPLHF. The CDR3 DNA follows: TGCAGTGCCAGGGCCCCTAATTCACCCCTCCACTTT.

About this clone: Compared with germline, one end of the junction differs, possibly owing to a read error. The rearrangement joins TRBV20-1 to TRBJ2-1; D is possibly TRBD1 (5 bases). Per the germline V gene, CDR1 is DFQATT and CDR2 is SNEGSKA (reference sequence). This CDR3 is built from 12 residues. This CDR3 is CSAIAGYNEHFF. The CDR3, as DNA: TGCAGTGCTATAGCAGGGTACAATGAGCATTTCTTC.

This clone was counted at least ten times. V gene TRBV7-3 combines with J gene TRBJ1-3; 8 bases align to TRBD1. The CDR3 totals 16 residues. V lost 5 bases to trimming and J lost 4 bases; unmatched junction nucleotides: 10. Germline V gives CDR1 SGHTA, CDR2 FQGTGA. CDR3 coding DNA: TGTGCCAGCAGCCAGGGGGCTGCCGGTCTAGGAAACACCATATATTTT. Translating gives CASSQGAAGLGNTIYF.

Details on this clone: Just one base apart from a much larger clone, this may be a read error. The chain employs TRBV4-1 and TRBJ2-1; D unclear. In germline, CDR1 is MGHRA, CDR2 YSYEKL. The V gene lost 4 bases and the J gene lost 6 bases, with 13 bases spanning the gap. The CDR3 is 14 residues long. This CDR3 is CASSLVGYVNEQFF. The CDR3 DNA reads TGCGCCAGCAGCCTCGTAGGGTACGTCAATGAGCAGTTCTTC.

Many counts were recorded for this clone. The genes are TRBV30 and TRBJ2-3; D might be TRBD1 or TRBD2, each matching 5 bases. Germline CDR1 is GTSNPN and CDR2 is SVGIG (reference sequence). V was pared by 4 bases and J by 5 bases, with 16 bases between. The CDR3 contains 14 residues. CDR3: CAWTPGLLGDTQYF. The CDR3 DNA reads as TGTGCCTGGACCCCGGGGCTTTTGGGAGATACGCAGTATTTT.

This clone was found many times. The chain carries TRBV28 and TRBJ1-4; TRBD1 matches at 8 bases. The V and J ends lost 6 bases and 8 bases, in that order; junction bases with no gene match: 8. Germline-derived CDR1 and CDR2 are MDHEN and SYDVKM. There are 14 residues in the CDR3. The CDR3 protein is CASSRQGIEEKLFF. For the CDR3, the DNA is TGTGCCAGCAGCCGACAGGGGATCGAGGAAAAACTGTTTTTT. Drawing the rest from reference TRBV28 and TRBJ1-4, the complete variable domain is DVKVTQSSRYLVKRTGEKVFLECVQDMDHENMFWYRQDPGLGLRLIYFSYDVKMKEKGDIPEGYSVSREKKERFSLILESASTNQTSMYLCASSRQGIEEKLFFGSGTQLSVL.

The V call is TRBV5-1, the J call TRBJ2-7, with 9 positions matching TRBD1. The junction had 0 bases not matched to a gene; V was cut back by 2 bases and J by 6 bases. This CDR3 comprises 12 residues. Germline-derived CDR1 and CDR2 are SGHRS and YFSETQ. CDR3 sequence: CASSLQGAEQYF. The CDR3 nucleotides read TGCGCCAGCAGCTTACAGGGGGCCGAGCAGTACTTC.

In its sample, this clone was seen many times. The J gene is TRBJ1-4, the V gene TRBV19; D remains ambiguous. Trimming pared 3 bases from V and 7 bases from J, leaving 9 bases between. CDR3 length: 13 residues. The germline CDR1 and CDR2 sequences are LNHDA and SQIVND (reference sequence). The CDR3 is CASSIGNAEKLFF. Here the CDR3 DNA reads TGTGCCAGTAGTATCGGGAACGCTGAAAAACTGTTTTTT. The entire variable domain, with the rest obtained from reference TRBV19 and TRBJ1-4, is as follows: DGGITQSPKYLFRKEGQNVTLSCEQNLNHDAMYWYRQDPGQGLRLIYYSQIVNDFQKGDIAEGYSVSREKKESFPLTVTSAQKNPTAFYLCASSIGNAEKLFFGSGTQLSVL.